One sample yielded the 31 T cell receptor beta chains listed below, sequenced in a study of T cell repertoires in cytomegalovirus infection. TCRdb called the reads again in MiXCR, with one record for every CDR3 protein. The table shows more than 500,000 distinct CDR3 sequences, with about 15% occurring only once. The source material was CD8+ T cells from PBMCs. Every receptor here comes from a human donor in good health (CMV status not recorded). Some clones in this sample may be carry-over from other donors' samples.

The sample holds many counts of this clonotype. The chain couples TRBV19 to TRBJ1-4, with TRBD1 matching 7 bases. CDR1 and CDR2 from the germline V gene are LNHDA and SQIVND (reference sequence). V lost 6 bases, J lost 0 bases, and 13 bases stayed unmatched. The CDR3 is 18 residues long. The CDR3, as DNA: TGTGCCAGTAGCTCCCGGGACAGAGCTATTGCAACTAATGAAAAACTGTTTTTT. It yields the protein CASSSRDRAIATNEKLFF.

In its sample, this clonotype was seen many times. V and J are TRBV7-8 and TRBJ2-7, with 9 bases matching TRBD1. This CDR3 has 13 amino acids. Germline CDR1 SGHVS, CDR2 FQNEAQ. Germline trimming cut 5 bases from V and 5 bases from J; bases unmatched to any gene: 4. The CDR3: CASSVGQGNEQYF. DNA of the CDR3: TGTGCCAGCAGCGTCGGACAGGGGAACGAGCAGTACTTC.

This clonotype was counted a few times. The genes are TRBV9 and TRBJ2-1; possibly TRBD2 for D (5 bases). Germline CDR1 SGDLS, CDR2 YYNGEE. V lost 1 base and J 5 bases, leaving 10 bases between the germline ends. The CDR3 loop spans 14 amino acids. The CDR3 here is CASSVYGNHNEQFF. In DNA, the CDR3 is TGTGCCAGCAGCGTATACGGGAACCACAATGAGCAGTTCTTC.

In this sample, this clonotype turned up many times. This sequence joins TRBV2 and TRBJ1-4; 7 positions match TRBD1. CDR1 and CDR2 from the germline V gene are SNHLY and FYNNEI. J lost 0 bases, V lost 1 base, and 2 bases had no gene match. There are 16 residues in the CDR3. As DNA, the CDR3 is TGTGCCAGCAGTGAAGGGGGACAGACAACTAATGAAAAACTGTTTTTT. Protein: CASSEGGQTTNEKLFF.

The genes are TRBV7-9 and TRBJ2-2, with D perhaps matching TRBD2 (5 bases). The CDR3 is 17 amino acids. The ends were cut back, 1 base at V and 3 bases at J, with 15 bases in the middle. Per the germline V gene, CDR1 is SEHNR and CDR2 is FQNEAQ (reference sequence). The CDR3 nucleotides are TGTGCCAGCAGCTTAGGAGGGCCAGATGGGGACACCGGGGAGCTGTTTTTT. This encodes CASSLGGPDGDTGELFF.

This clonotype was detected a few times. V and J are TRBV6-1 and TRBJ2-7; no definite D call. CDR3 length: 14 amino acids. Trimming took off 10 bases at V and 4 bases at J, with 20 bases between the two ends. Germline V gives CDR1 MNHNS, CDR2 SASEGT. CDR3 residues: CAISGNILTYEQYF. The CDR3 bases are TGTGCCATCTCTGGGAACATCTTGACTTACGAGCAGTACTTC.

Details on this clonotype: Germline is not matched at one junction end, which may reflect a read error. The chain carries TRBV10-3 and TRBJ1-4, with 7 bases identical to TRBD1. CDR1 and CDR2 from the germline V gene are ENHRY and SYGVKD. This CDR3 has 13 residues. Here the CDR3 DNA reads TGTGCCATCGGGGGGACAGAGGATGAAAATCTGTTTTTT. It translates to CAIGGTEDENLFF.

This clonotype was observed many times. This chain uses TRBV11-2 with TRBJ2-5, with D perhaps TRBD1 (6 bases). The germline V gene encodes CDR1 SGHAT and CDR2 FQNNGV. V lost 5 bases and J lost 1, with 11 bases in between. The CDR3 sequence is 14 residues long. This chain's CDR3 is CASSQDSVQETQYF. The CDR3 DNA sequence: TGTGCCAGCAGCCAGGACAGTGTCCAAGAGACCCAGTACTTC.

The V gene is TRBV28, the J gene TRBJ2-7; no definite D call. The V gene's germline CDR1 is MDHEN and CDR2 SYDVKM. The CDR3 is 14 amino acids. V was cut by 4 bases and J by 2 bases, with 12 bases left in between. As DNA, the CDR3 is TGTGCCAGCAGTTCCACCGTGAGGCCCTACGAGCAGTACTTC. As protein: CASSSTVRPYEQYF.

The genes are TRBV24-1 and TRBJ2-2; D may be TRBD2 (6 bases). CDR1 and CDR2 from the germline V gene are KGHDR and SFDVKD. Trimming took 3 bases from V and 5 from J, leaving 15 bases between them. This CDR3 contains 16 residues. CDR3 DNA sequence: TGTGCCACCAGTGATCCCCGTGGAGGGGAGACCGGGGAGCTGTTTTTT. Its protein product is CATSDPRGGETGELFF.

This clonotype occurred many times. The rearrangement links TRBV5-4 to TRBJ2-2; 8 bases agree with TRBD1. The CDR3 runs 15 residues. V shed 3 bases and J 8 bases; nucleotides not matched to a gene: 9. From germline, CDR1 is SGHNT and CDR2 YYREEE (reference sequence). The CDR3 reads CASSYGQGMMGELFF. Here the CDR3 DNA reads TGTGCCAGCAGCTATGGACAGGGAATGATGGGGGAGCTGTTTTTT.

The genes are TRBV24-1 and TRBJ2-3; D remains ambiguous. The V and J ends lost 6 bases and 5 bases respectively, with 11 bases between them. CDR3 length: 13 amino acids. Germline V gene sequence: CDR1 KGHDR, CDR2 SFDVKD. The CDR3 coding sequence is TGTGCCACCAGTACCCGGTTCGAAGATACGCAGTATTTT. It specifies CATSTRFEDTQYF.

This clonotype was detected many times. The J gene is TRBJ2-1, the V gene TRBV11-1; maybe TRBD1 (6 bases). The ends were cut back, 4 bases at V and 2 bases at J, with 21 bases in the middle. The CDR3 totals 18 residues. CDR1 SGHAT and CDR2 FQDESV come from the germline V gene (reference sequence). CDR3 nucleotide sequence: TGTGCCAGCAGCTCCTCTTTAAGGACAGTTACCCCCTACAATGAGCAGTTCTTC. Its protein product is CASSSSLRTVTPYNEQFF.

This clonotype was recorded a few times. The chain carries TRBV27 and TRBJ1-2, with TRBD1 as a possible D gene (5 bases). Germline values: CDR1 MNHEY, CDR2 SMNVEV (reference sequence). The CDR3 has 13 residues. Trimming removed 3 bases from V and 7 bases from J, with 12 bases in between. The CDR3 reads CASSFGGVGGYTF. In DNA form, the CDR3 reads TGTGCCAGCAGTTTTGGAGGGGTAGGTGGCTACACCTTC.

This clonotype showed up many times. V and J are TRBV4-1 and TRBJ2-7, with 10 bases fitting TRBD2. CDR1 and CDR2 from the germline V gene are MGHRA and YSYEKL. This CDR3 comprises 16 residues. Losses at the gene ends were 4 bases for V and 2 bases for J; bases not matched to a gene: 8. The CDR3: CASSPSGAGGTYEQYF. The CDR3 coding sequence is TGCGCCAGCAGCCCATCCGGAGCGGGAGGGACCTACGAGCAGTACTTC.

For this clonotype: In this CDR3 the conserved last residue, phenylalanine or tryptophan, is missing, so a read error is likely. V usage is TRBV11-2 and J usage is TRBJ2-1; 12 bases align to TRBD2. This CDR3 comprises 17 residues. The germline V gene encodes CDR1 SGHAT and CDR2 FQNNGV. V was pared by 4 bases and J by 6 bases, with 10 bases of the junction left unmatched. Here the CDR3 DNA reads TGTGCCAGCAGCTCTGCTAGCGGGGGGGCCCTTAGCAATGAGCAGTTCTTA. Its protein is CASSSASGGALSNEQFL.

As concerns this clonotype: Being one base from a much bigger clone, this may be a read error. The chain recombines TRBV6-1 with TRBJ1-1; D possibly corresponds to TRBD1 (5 bases). CDR3 length equals 14 residues. CDR1 is MNHNS and CDR2 is SASEGT in the germline V gene. The CDR3 region is CPSIEGRSDTEAFF. The CDR3 nucleotides are TGTCCCAGCATAGAGGGGCGATCGGACACTGAAGCTTTCTTT.

The chain couples TRBV20-1 to TRBJ2-1, with a tentative D call TRBD2 (5 bases). The length of the CDR3 is 13 residues. The germline gives CDR1 DFQATT, CDR2 SNEGSKA (reference sequence). Between the trimmed V and J ends, which lost 5 bases and 5 bases, there was a span of 13 bases. The CDR3 spells CSAPGLIDNEQFF. The CDR3 DNA reads as TGCAGTGCTCCCGGACTGATTGACAATGAGCAGTTCTTC.

This clonotype was counted ten times or more. The V gene is TRBV6-1, the J gene TRBJ2-1; D remains unclear. V was pared by 5 bases and J by 6 bases, with 17 bases between. Germline V gene sequence: CDR1 MNHNS, CDR2 SASEGT. The CDR3 is 15 residues long. As DNA, the CDR3 is TGTGCCAGCAGTCCAGACCAATTCTTAAGCAATGAGCAGTTCTTC. Amino acid sequence: CASSPDQFLSNEQFF.

This clonotype was found a few times. This rearrangement joins TRBV4-1 to TRBJ2-5; 9 bases map to TRBD2. Germline CDR1 is MGHRA and CDR2 is YSYEKL. V shed 0 bases and J 5 bases; nucleotides not matched to a gene: 7. The CDR3 loop spans 16 amino acids. The CDR3 here is CASSQDLAGEDETQYF. The DNA for the CDR3 is TGCGCCAGCAGCCAAGATTTAGCGGGAGAGGATGAGACCCAGTACTTC.

This chain uses TRBV3-1 with TRBJ2-7; TRBD2 matches 8 bases. This CDR3 comprises 15 residues. Germline assignment: CDR1 LGHDT and CDR2 YNNKEL (reference sequence). Trimming removed 4 bases from V and 4 bases from J; junction bases left unmatched: 9. CDR3 residues: CASSPRQRGSYEQYF. The CDR3 region has the DNA TGTGCCAGCAGCCCCCGCCAGCGGGGGAGTTACGAGCAGTACTTC.

There are a few counts of this clonotype. V gene TRBV6-6 combines with J gene TRBJ2-2, with D possibly TRBD1 on 5 matching bases. Trimming cost V 5 bases and J 1 base, with 11 bases left between them. The germline V gene has CDR1 MNHNY and CDR2 SVGAGI (reference sequence). CDR3 size: 15 residues. The CDR3 region is CASSTSQGNTGELFF. The CDR3 nucleotides are TGTGCCAGCAGTACTTCTCAGGGGAACACCGGGGAGCTGTTTTTT.

This clonotype was seen ten or more times. The chain joins TRBV7-3 to TRBJ2-1; 14 bases map to TRBD2. The germline V gene has CDR1 SGHTA and CDR2 FQGTGA. The junction had 8 bases not matched to a gene; V was cut back by 3 bases and J by 10 bases. CDR3 length equals 16 residues. In DNA, the CDR3 is TGTGCCAGCAGCTTGGGACTAGCGGGAGAAAATAGCGAGCAGTTCTTC. Translating it yields CASSLGLAGENSEQFF.

Of note for this clonotype: The junction shows a germline mismatch at one end, possibly a read error. The chain combines TRBV12-3 or TRBV12-4 with TRBJ1-1, with unresolved D. The CDR3 runs to 15 residues. This CDR3 is CVSSFSPGINTEAFF. The CDR3, as DNA: TGTGTCAGCAGTTTCTCGCCAGGCATCAACACTGAAGCTTTCTTT.

The chain employs TRBV5-1 and TRBJ1-2, with D unresolved. The germline gives CDR1 SGHRS, CDR2 YFSETQ. The CDR3 has 14 amino acids. V dropped 0 bases and J dropped 10 bases, with 16 bases sitting between them. CDR3 region: CASSLETVLRDYTF. CDR3 sequence (DNA): TGCGCCAGCAGCTTGGAGACGGTGCTAAGGGACTACACCTTC.

The chain recombines TRBV7-9 with TRBJ1-5; no clear D. Between the trimmed V and J ends, which lost 5 bases and 4 bases, there was a span of 6 bases. This CDR3 has 12 residues. In germline, CDR1 is SEHNR, CDR2 FQNEAQ (reference sequence). The CDR3 here is CASSPENQPQHF. CDR3 DNA sequence: TGTGCCAGCAGCCCAGAGAATCAGCCCCAGCATTTT.

In its sample, this clonotype was seen many times. This sequence joins TRBV7-2 and TRBJ2-5, with D maybe TRBD1 (6 bases). Germline V gene data show CDR1 as SGHTA and CDR2 as FQGNSA. Trimming took off 5 bases at V and 3 bases at J, with 10 bases between the two ends. This CDR3 comprises 13 residues. The CDR3 here is CASSLRDKETQYF. CDR3 nucleotides: TGTGCCAGCAGCCTCCGGGACAAAGAGACCCAGTACTTC.

Comment on this clonotype: The junction differs from germline at one of its ends, possibly a read error. J is TRBJ2-2 and V is TRBV19; D not resolved. This CDR3 spans 12 amino acids. CDR1 LNHDA and CDR2 SQIVND come from the germline V gene (reference sequence). The CDR3 DNA reads as TGTGCCAGTGGTATAAGAGGCGGCGAGCTGTTTTTT. Its protein is CASGIRGGELFF. Complete variable domain (other parts from reference TRBV19 and TRBJ2-2): DGGITQSPKYLFRKEGQNVTLSCEQNLNHDAMYWYRQDPGQGLRLIYYSQIVNDFQKGDIAEGYSVSREKKESFPLTVTSAQKNPTAFYLCASGIRGGELFFGEGSRLTVL.

This chain joins TRBV5-5 and TRBJ1-2; 8 bases line up with TRBD1. CDR1 is SGHKS and CDR2 is YYEKEE in the germline V gene (reference sequence). Trimming at V came to 5 bases and at J to 4 bases, leaving 7 bases not matched to a gene. The CDR3 has 14 residues. The CDR3 loop is CASSPFDRGYGYTF. In nucleotides, the CDR3 is TGTGCCAGCAGTCCTTTTGACAGGGGCTATGGCTACACCTTC. Together with reference TRBV5-5 and TRBJ1-2, the CDR3 gives the full variable domain: DAGVTQSPTHLIKTRGQQVTLRCSPISGHKSVSWYQQVLGQGPQFIFQYYEKEERGRGNFPDRFSARQFPNYSSELNVNALLLGDSALYLCASSPFDRGYGYTFGSGTRLTVV.

This clonotype came up many times. The rearrangement uses TRBV7-6 and TRBJ2-6; D possibly matches TRBD1 or TRBD2 (5 bases each). Germline CDR1 reads SGHVS; CDR2 reads FNYEAQ. The V gene lost 1 base and the J gene lost 2 bases, with 27 bases spanning the gap. The CDR3 is made up of 22 amino acids. This CDR3 is CASSLDALPREPTQPGANVLTF. CDR3 DNA sequence: TGTGCCAGCAGCTTAGATGCTCTGCCCAGGGAGCCAACCCAACCTGGGGCCAACGTCCTGACTTTC.

This clonotype was found many times. The chain recombines TRBV11-2 with TRBJ2-1; 11 bases line up with TRBD2. Unmatched junction bases numbered 2, after V lost 1 base and J lost 6 bases. Germline V gene data show CDR1 as SGHAT and CDR2 as FQNNGV. There are 15 residues in the CDR3. For the CDR3, the DNA is TGTGCCAGCAGCTTAGCCCTAGCGGGAGGCAATGAGCAGTTCTTC. This codes for CASSLALAGGNEQFF.